What follows describes a single T cell receptor beta chain. The target antigen is unknown. This entry comes from a study of radiotherapy plus CTLA-4 blockade in lung cancer. The CDR3 runs to 12 residues. V was clipped by 5 bases and J by 4 bases; unmatched bases: 1. Germline V gene lookup returns CDR1 SEHNR and CDR2 FQNEAQ (reference sequence). Study results and caveats: Blood saw expansion of tumor-derived TCR clones after radiotherapy plus ipilimumab.

The repertoire was sequenced with immunoSEQ multiplex PCR; TCRdb's copy has only in-frame clones and lacks some. The data hold about 80,000 clones, with 78% observed a single time. This specimen was peripheral blood, taken from a patient treated with radiotherapy plus ipilimumab. The chain uses TRBV7-9 and TRBJ1-1, with 7 bases lining up with TRBD1. The source is a human donor with non-small cell lung cancer whose response to radiotherapy plus ipilimumab could not be evaluated. Some clones in this sample may be carry-over from other donors' samples. The CDR3 spells CASSRDSTEAFF. The CDR3 DNA reads as TGTGCCAGCAGCCGGGACAGCACTGAAGCTTTCTTT.